The next 7 T cell receptor beta chains were all read from a single sample in a study of T-cell memory formation after mild COVID-19. One entry per CDR3 protein, called by TCRdb with MiXCR from the 5' RACE reads. The table shows about 350,000 distinct CDR3 sequences, with 20% to 25% occurring only once. What was sequenced was PBMCs or a T cell subset sorted from them (not recorded which). Receptors were obtained from a man younger than 35 who had mild COVID-19 (a few samples of this study predate the infection). Cell type and time point are not known.

The genes are TRBV29-1 and TRBJ2-7; TRBD1 matches at 8 bases. The CDR3 spans 13 residues. The V gene's germline CDR1 is SQVTM and CDR2 ANQGSEA. V dropped 4 bases and J dropped 5; count of bases not matched to a gene: 7. The DNA for the CDR3 is TGCAGCGTTGGAGGCAGGGGGCTACACGAGCAGTACTTC. This sequence encodes CSVGGRGLHEQYF.

This clonotype has more than one count but fewer than ten. The chain links TRBV20-1 to TRBJ2-3, with TRBD2 matching 8 bases. Germline CDR1 and CDR2: DFQATT and SNEGSKA (reference sequence). The CDR3 covers 13 residues. J was trimmed by 5 bases and V by 5 bases; bases with no gene match: 6. CDR3 residues: CSASGGAGDTQYF. The CDR3 nucleotides are TGCAGTGCTTCCGGGGGGGCGGGAGATACGCAGTATTTT.

The chain employs TRBV4-2 and TRBJ1-1, with D possibly TRBD1 on 5 matching bases. Looked up from germline, CDR1 is LGHNA and CDR2 is YNFKEQ. The CDR3 loop spans 14 amino acids. Trimming took off 1 base at V and 3 bases at J, with 9 bases between the two ends. The CDR3 DNA is TGTGCCAGCAGCCAAGCGGACACAGACACTGAAGCTTTCTTT. Protein: CASSQADTDTEAFF.

This clonotype was seen only a few times. The rearrangement uses TRBV14 and TRBJ2-7; perhaps TRBD2 as D (5 bases). CDR1 and CDR2 (germline): SGHDN, FVKESK. CDR3 size: 12 residues. Trimming removed 8 bases from V and 0 bases from J, with 8 bases in between. CDR3 bases: TGTGCCAGCGGGGAGACCTCCTACGAGCAGTACTTC. It specifies CASGETSYEQYF.

V and J are TRBV7-6 and TRBJ2-5; D tentatively fits TRBD1 or TRBD2 (5 bases each). In germline, CDR1 is SGHVS, CDR2 FNYEAQ. V was clipped by 1 base and J by 4 bases, with 13 bases between them. The CDR3 is 15 amino acids. The CDR3 nucleotides read TGTGCCAGCAGCTTAGAGATCGGGGACGGAGAGACCCAGTACTTC. This sequence encodes CASSLEIGDGETQYF.

This chain uses TRBV9 with TRBJ1-5, with unresolved D. CDR3 length equals 14 residues. The V and J ends lost 0 bases and 6 bases respectively, with 10 bases between them. CDR1 and CDR2 from the germline V gene are SGDLS and YYNGEE. The CDR3 loop is CASSVAPAGQPQHF. As DNA, the CDR3 is TGTGCCAGCAGCGTAGCCCCCGCCGGTCAGCCCCAGCATTTT.

The chain joins TRBV7-9 to TRBJ1-2; a weak D match, TRBD1 (6 bases). The CDR3 length is 14 residues. CDR1 is SEHNR, CDR2 FQNEAQ, per germline (reference sequence). Deletions cut 5 bases from V and 4 bases from J, with 14 bases between. CDR3 sequence (DNA): TGTGCCAGCAGCCGTGCGGGGGCTGGCTATGGCTACACCTTC. Protein sequence: CASSRAGAGYGYTF. The complete variable domain, with remaining parts taken from reference TRBV7-9 and TRBJ1-2, reads DTGVSQNPRHKITKRGQNVTFRCDPISEHNRLYWYRQTLGQGPEFLTYFQNEAQLEKSRLLSDRFSAERPKGSFSTLEIQRTEQGDSAMYLCASSRAGAGYGYTFGSGTRLTVV.